This is a list of T cell receptor beta chains from one sample in a study of T cell repertoires in cytomegalovirus infection. These TCRs' antigens remain unknown. One entry per CDR3 protein results from TCRdb running MiXCR on the reads. In the table there are 300,000 or so distinct CDR3 sequences, approximately 25% of which are singletons. The sequences come from cultured PBMCs, collected from culture after CMV antigen stimulation. The receptors here all came from a human donor in good health (CMV status not recorded). Some clones in this sample may be carry-over from other donors' samples. The CDR3 runs from the conserved cysteine through the conserved F or W. Each record gives: clone size, V gene, D gene, J gene, CDR3 DNA, CDR3 protein. D genes are given only for firm matches. Clone size is not always given. Where it is, it says once, few, many or a class for expanded clones.

abundance: few
v_gene: TRBV7-6
d_gene: -
j_gene: TRBJ2-3
CDR3nt: TGTGCCAGCAGCTTATTGGAGTTCACAGATACGCAGTATTTT
CDR3aa: CASSLLEFTDTQYF

abundance: -
v_gene: TRBV12-3/TRBV12-4
d_gene: TRBD2
j_gene: TRBJ2-5
CDR3nt: TGTGCCAGCAGTTTAGCGGTTAGCGGGATACAAGAGACCCAGTACTTC
CDR3aa: CASSLAVSGIQETQYF

abundance: many
v_gene: TRBV7-2
d_gene: -
j_gene: TRBJ1-2
CDR3nt: TGTGCCAGCAGCCCCTCTCGGGACATAGAAAACTATGGCTACACCTTC
CDR3aa: CASSPSRDIENYGYTF

abundance: -
v_gene: TRBV5-6
d_gene: TRBD1
j_gene: TRBJ1-2
CDR3nt: TGTGCCAGCAGTGGGACAGACAGGGGTGGCTACACCTTC
CDR3aa: CASSGTDRGGYTF

abundance: few
v_gene: TRBV19
d_gene: TRBD2
j_gene: TRBJ2-5
CDR3nt: TGTGCCAGTAGTATCCCGGCGGGAGGGCCGATTGAAGAGACCCAGTACTTC
CDR3aa: CASSIPAGGPIEETQYF

abundance: many
v_gene: TRBV7-2
d_gene: -
j_gene: TRBJ1-5
CDR3nt: TGTGCCAGCAGCTTAATAACAGATCAGCCCCAGCATTTT
CDR3aa: CASSLITDQPQHF

abundance: few
v_gene: TRBV6-2/TRBV6-3
d_gene: TRBD2
j_gene: TRBJ2-1
CDR3nt: TGTGCCAGCAGTTTCTTACCGGGGCCGGGGGGAGAGCAGTTCTTC
CDR3aa: CASSFLPGPGGEQFF

abundance: -
v_gene: TRBV18
d_gene: TRBD1
j_gene: TRBJ2-2
CDR3nt: TGTGCCAGCTCACCACTCGGACAGGGACACCGAGGCACCGGGGAGCTGTTTTTT
CDR3aa: CASSPLGQGHRGTGELFF

abundance: few
v_gene: TRBV7-9
d_gene: -
j_gene: TRBJ2-1
CDR3nt: TGTGCCAGCAGCTTCCGTAGAACTAGCTACAATGAGCAGTTCTTC
CDR3aa: CASSFRRTSYNEQFF

abundance: -
v_gene: TRBV4-1
d_gene: -
j_gene: TRBJ2-3
CDR3nt: TGCGCCAGCAGCCACGCGGCACCAGATACGCAGTATTTT
CDR3aa: CASSHAAPDTQYF

abundance: -
v_gene: TRBV3-1
d_gene: -
j_gene: TRBJ1-2
CDR3nt: TGTGCCAGCAGCCAACCCGACGGAGCTAACGGCTACACCTTC
CDR3aa: CASSQPDGANGYTF

abundance: few
v_gene: TRBV19
d_gene: TRBD1
j_gene: TRBJ1-4
CDR3nt: TGTGCCAGTAGTGCAACAGGGGCGTGGGATGAAAAACTGTTTTTT
CDR3aa: CASSATGAWDEKLFF

abundance: -
v_gene: TRBV6-1
d_gene: -
j_gene: TRBJ2-1
CDR3nt: TGTGCCAGCAGTGACTGGGGGGACAATGAGCAGTTCTTC
CDR3aa: CASSDWGDNEQFF

abundance: few
v_gene: TRBV12-5
d_gene: TRBD2
j_gene: TRBJ2-1
CDR3nt: TGTGCTAGTGGACAAGTCCGGGAGGGCCCTAACAATGAGCAGTTCTTC
CDR3aa: CASGQVREGPNNEQFF

abundance: -
v_gene: TRBV4-2
d_gene: -
j_gene: TRBJ2-1
CDR3nt: TGTGCCGGCAGCCAAGGTTCTGAGCAGTTCTTC
CDR3aa: CAGSQGSEQFF

abundance: many
v_gene: TRBV19
d_gene: -
j_gene: TRBJ2-1
CDR3nt: TGTGCCAGTAGTATAGCGGCTAGCCGGCACGACAATGAGCAGTTCTTC
CDR3aa: CASSIAASRHDNEQFF

abundance: -
v_gene: TRBV7-2
d_gene: TRBD1
j_gene: TRBJ1-5
CDR3nt: TGTGCCAGCAGCTTAGCGGGACAGGGGAATCAGCGCCAGCATTTT
CDR3aa: CASSLAGQGNQRQHF

abundance: -
v_gene: TRBV11-2
d_gene: -
j_gene: TRBJ2-7
CDR3nt: TGTGCCAGCAGGCATCCGGGACAAGCCTACGAGCAGTACTTC
CDR3aa: CASRHPGQAYEQYF

abundance: -
v_gene: TRBV19
d_gene: -
j_gene: TRBJ1-1
CDR3nt: TGTGCCAGTAGTGTATGGGACAACTCGAACACTGAAGCTTTCTTT
CDR3aa: CASSVWDNSNTEAFF

abundance: -
v_gene: TRBV15
d_gene: -
j_gene: TRBJ1-1
CDR3nt: TGTGCCACCAGCAAAGGCCCTAGGCAGGCCTACTCGGAAGATGCTGAAGCTTTCTTT
CDR3aa: CATSKGPRQAYSEDAEAFF

abundance: few
v_gene: TRBV6-4
d_gene: -
j_gene: TRBJ2-5
CDR3nt: TGTGCCAGCCGTAAAACGGGAGAGGAGACCCAGTACTTC
CDR3aa: CASRKTGEETQYF

abundance: -
v_gene: TRBV14
d_gene: -
j_gene: TRBJ1-2
CDR3nt: TGTGCCAGCAGCCAAGACGCAGGGAGTGTCTATGGCTACACCTTC
CDR3aa: CASSQDAGSVYGYTF

abundance: -
v_gene: TRBV12-3/TRBV12-4
d_gene: -
j_gene: TRBJ2-7
CDR3nt: TGTGCCAGCAGTTTAGGGGGGCCCGAGCAGTACTTC
CDR3aa: CASSLGGPEQYF

abundance: few
v_gene: TRBV5-4
d_gene: -
j_gene: TRBJ2-1
CDR3nt: TGTGCCAGCAGCTTGGTTTCGGATCACAATGAGCAGTTCTTC
CDR3aa: CASSLVSDHNEQFF

abundance: -
v_gene: TRBV11-3
d_gene: TRBD1
j_gene: TRBJ2-5
CDR3nt: TGTGCCAGCAGCTCACACAGGGGGAGCGGGGAGACCCAGTACTTC
CDR3aa: CASSSHRGSGETQYF

abundance: few
v_gene: TRBV20-1
d_gene: -
j_gene: TRBJ2-3
CDR3nt: TGCAGTGCTGGGTCTAGTACGGGAATTACAGATACGCAGTATTTT
CDR3aa: CSAGSSTGITDTQYF

abundance: few
v_gene: TRBV6-1
d_gene: -
j_gene: TRBJ1-6
CDR3nt: TGTGCCAGCAGTGATGGATCACCCCTCCACTTT
CDR3aa: CASSDGSPLHF

abundance: -
v_gene: TRBV7-2
d_gene: TRBD2
j_gene: TRBJ2-5
CDR3nt: TGTGCCAGCAGCAGAGGCAGCGGGAGCGAAGAGACCCAGTACTTC
CDR3aa: CASSRGSGSEETQYF

abundance: few
v_gene: TRBV12-5
d_gene: -
j_gene: TRBJ2-2
CDR3nt: TGTGCTAGTGGTTCCTTAACAGGGAACACCGGGGAGCTGTTTTTT
CDR3aa: CASGSLTGNTGELFF

abundance: few
v_gene: TRBV19
d_gene: -
j_gene: TRBJ2-4
CDR3nt: TGTGCCAGTAGTATAGATTATATCGGACCGCAGTACTTC
CDR3aa: CASSIDYIGPQYF

abundance: -
v_gene: TRBV11-2
d_gene: -
j_gene: TRBJ2-3
CDR3nt: TGTGCCAGCAGCTTAGGTCCGCTTTACACAGATACGCAGTATTTT
CDR3aa: CASSLGPLYTDTQYF

abundance: -
v_gene: TRBV18
d_gene: -
j_gene: TRBJ2-1
CDR3nt: TGTGCCAGCTCACCACCGGGAACCTCCTACAATGAGCAGTTCTTC
CDR3aa: CASSPPGTSYNEQFF

abundance: -
v_gene: TRBV19
d_gene: -
j_gene: TRBJ2-3
CDR3nt: TGTGCCAGTCGCTCCTGGGGGGGCACAGATACGCAGTATTTT
CDR3aa: CASRSWGGTDTQYF

abundance: many
v_gene: TRBV7-2
d_gene: -
j_gene: TRBJ1-2
CDR3nt: TGTGCCAGCAGCTTAGCGTCAGAAGGCTACACCTTC
CDR3aa: CASSLASEGYTF

abundance: few
v_gene: TRBV7-2
d_gene: TRBD2
j_gene: TRBJ2-3
CDR3nt: TGTGCCAGCAGCCCGGGGGGACCAAGAAATACGCAGTATTTT
CDR3aa: CASSPGGPRNTQYF

abundance: many
v_gene: TRBV7-2
d_gene: TRBD2
j_gene: TRBJ2-1
CDR3nt: TGTGCCAGCAGCTCGGGTAGCGGGAGCAATGAGCAGTTCTTC
CDR3aa: CASSSGSGSNEQFF

abundance: few
v_gene: TRBV7-9
d_gene: TRBD2
j_gene: TRBJ2-3
CDR3nt: TGTGCCAGCAGGACTAGCGTAACTCAAGGGACGCAGTATTTT
CDR3aa: CASRTSVTQGTQYF

abundance: few
v_gene: TRBV7-2
d_gene: TRBD2
j_gene: TRBJ2-3
CDR3nt: TGTGCCAGCAGCTCTAGCGGGAGTGATACGCAGTATTTT
CDR3aa: CASSSSGSDTQYF

abundance: few
v_gene: TRBV28
d_gene: TRBD1
j_gene: TRBJ2-7
CDR3nt: TGTGCCAGCACCCGACAGGGAGCCTACGAGCAGTACTTC
CDR3aa: CASTRQGAYEQYF

abundance: -
v_gene: TRBV3-1
d_gene: TRBD2
j_gene: TRBJ2-2
CDR3nt: TGTGCCAGCAGTCAGGAAGTAGCGGGCGAGATCACCGGGGAGCTGTTTTTT
CDR3aa: CASSQEVAGEITGELFF

abundance: -
v_gene: TRBV29-1
d_gene: -
j_gene: TRBJ1-5
CDR3nt: TGCAGCGTTAGTCGTGGAAGCAATCAGCCCCAGCATTTT
CDR3aa: CSVSRGSNQPQHF

abundance: -
v_gene: TRBV11-3
d_gene: -
j_gene: TRBJ2-5
CDR3nt: TGTGCCAGCAGCTGGGGGCGGGAAGTTGAGACCCAGTACTTC
CDR3aa: CASSWGREVETQYF

abundance: few
v_gene: TRBV12-3/TRBV12-4
d_gene: -
j_gene: TRBJ1-5
CDR3nt: TGTGCCAGCGGAGAGGGAAACGGTCAGCCCCAGCATTTT
CDR3aa: CASGEGNGQPQHF

abundance: -
v_gene: TRBV5-1
d_gene: TRBD1
j_gene: TRBJ1-2
CDR3nt: TGCGCCAGCAGCTTAAGACCCCCTCGGGACAGCGTCTTTTATGGCTACACCTTC
CDR3aa: CASSLRPPRDSVFYGYTF

abundance: -
v_gene: TRBV7-8
d_gene: TRBD2
j_gene: TRBJ2-1
CDR3nt: TGTGCCAGCAGCCCAAGACGGACTAGCGGGAGGAGTGAGCAGTTCTTC
CDR3aa: CASSPRRTSGRSEQFF